Each of the 24 T cell receptor beta chains below was sequenced from the same sample in a study of T cell changes during pregnancy in multiple sclerosis. TCRdb's copy holds only in-frame clones and misses some; the assay was immunoSEQ multiplex PCR. The repertoire has tens of thousands of clones, about 90% of them found once; the top ten carry 0.55% to 0.7%. Sequenced material: CD4+ T cells from peripheral blood mononuclear cells, taken in the third trimester of pregnancy. These receptors were obtained from a female donor in good health, enrolled as a control in a pregnancy study.

The rearrangement uses TRBV7-2 and TRBJ1-3; D unclear. V was clipped by 0 bases and J by 0 bases, with 12 bases between them. Germline V gene data show CDR1 as SGHTA and CDR2 as FQGNSA. The CDR3 runs to 17 residues. DNA for the CDR3: TGTGCCAGCAGCTTAGCAGCCGGGAAGAGCTCTGGAAACACCATATATTTT. Residues: CASSLAAGKSSGNTIYF.

The genes are TRBV5-1 and TRBJ2-7; 9 bases align to TRBD2. After removal of 0 bases from V and 4 bases from J, the junction contained 8 bases not matched to a gene. Germline V gene data show CDR1 as SGHRS and CDR2 as YFSETQ. This CDR3 comprises 16 residues. CDR3 in DNA: TGCGCCAGCAGCTTGGAGCGCGGGGGGGTGGGGTACGAGCAGTACTTC. Translation: CASSLERGGVGYEQYF.

This sequence joins TRBV2 and TRBJ2-4, with 9 nucleotides matching TRBD2. V was pared by 1 base and J by 8 bases, with 6 bases of the junction left unmatched. CDR3 size: 15 residues. Germline V gives CDR1 SNHLY, CDR2 FYNNEI. CDR3 in amino acids: CASSEGRGGTDIQYF. The CDR3, as DNA: TGTGCCAGCAGTGAAGGGCGGGGGGGCACGGACATTCAGTACTTC. The entire variable domain, with the rest obtained from reference TRBV2 and TRBJ2-4, is as follows: EPEVTQTPSHQVTQMGQEVILRCVPISNHLYFYWYRQILGQKVEFLVSFYNNEISEKSEIFDDQFSVERPDGSNFTLKIRSTKLEDSAMYFCASSEGRGGTDIQYFGAGTRLSVL.

A single count supports this clone. This chain links TRBV4-3 with TRBJ2-7, with D perhaps matching TRBD2 (6 bases). Trimming shortened V by 3 bases and J by 3 bases, and 21 bases separated the two germline ends. From germline, CDR1 is LGHNA and CDR2 YSLEER. The CDR3 is 17 residues long. The CDR3 sequence is CASSQGGVPGEDYEQYF. As DNA, the CDR3 is TGCGCCAGCAGCCAGGGCGGGGTCCCGGGGGAGGACTACGAGCAGTACTTC.

The rearrangement links TRBV6-6 to TRBJ2-3, with 8 bases fitting TRBD2. With V trimmed by 0 bases and J by 4 bases, 6 bases remained unmatched. The CDR3 covers 16 residues. Germline V gene lookup returns CDR1 MNHNY and CDR2 SVGAGI (reference sequence). CDR3 in DNA: TGTGCCAGCAGTTACTCGAGGACTAGCCTCCCAGATACGCAGTATTTT. Translating gives CASSYSRTSLPDTQYF.

This rearrangement joins TRBV11-3 to TRBJ2-5; 14 bases align to TRBD2. V shed 3 bases, J shed 5 bases, and the junction held 2 bases outside the gene matches. Germline V gene sequence: CDR1 SGHNT, CDR2 YENEEA. CDR3 length equals 15 residues. The CDR3 loop is CASSFRTSGRETQYF. The CDR3 nucleotides are TGTGCCAGCAGCTTCCGGACTAGCGGGAGGGAGACCCAGTACTTC.

The V and J genes are TRBV11-2 and TRBJ2-6, with TRBD2 matching over 7 bases. In germline, CDR1 is SGHAT, CDR2 FQNNGV. The length of the CDR3 is 18 residues. V lost 4 bases to trimming and J lost 2 bases; unmatched junction nucleotides: 11. The DNA of the CDR3 is TGTGCCAGCAGCTCGCTCACCCTGGGGGGGGCTGGGGCCAACGTCCTGACTTTC. Protein: CASSSLTLGGAGANVLTF.

The table lists this clone with a count of one. V gene TRBV6-1 combines with J gene TRBJ2-5, with D perhaps TRBD1 (6 bases). The V and J ends lost 8 bases and 7 bases respectively, with 14 bases between them. Germline V gene sequence: CDR1 MNHNS, CDR2 SASEGT. The CDR3 covers 12 residues. The CDR3: CASSDLGGTQYF. The CDR3 nucleotides are TGTGCCAGCTCGGATCTAGGGGGGACCCAGTACTTC.

By its share, this clone is medium-sized. This same CDR3 is encoded by further DNA sequences in the sample. The V and J genes are TRBV5-1 and TRBJ1-1; maybe TRBD1 (5 bases). The CDR3 totals 13 residues. Germline-derived CDR1 and CDR2 are SGHRS and YFSETQ. V lost 3 bases and J 1 base, leaving 7 bases between the germline ends. DNA for the CDR3: TGCGCCAGCAGCTCCGGACAGAACACTGAAGCTTTCTTT. Translating it yields CASSSGQNTEAFF.

This chain uses TRBV6-5 with TRBJ2-7, with 10 positions matching TRBD1. Germline CDR1 reads MNHEY; CDR2 reads SVGAGI. The CDR3 extends over 14 amino acids. V was clipped by 6 bases and J by 5 bases; unmatched bases: 7. CDR3 residues: CASSYRDRGHEQYF. As DNA, the CDR3 is TGTGCCAGCAGCTACCGGGACAGGGGCCACGAGCAGTACTTC.

This chain links TRBV5-6 with TRBJ2-2, with a possible D match to TRBD2 (6 bases). CDR3 length equals 16 residues. The V end was cut by 4 bases, the J end by 7 bases, with 20 bases between. Germline V lookup: CDR1 SGHDT, CDR2 YYEEEE. CDR3 sequence (DNA): TGTGCCAGCAGCACCCTGCAGGGAGGAATCCTCGGGGAGCTGTTTTTT. Translation gives CASSTLQGGILGELFF.

This chain links TRBV21-1 with TRBJ2-3; the D call of TRBD1 is as the table states it, not checked on the DNA. TRBV21-1 is an annotated pseudogene. The CDR3 contains 18 residues. CDR3: CASSKDDTGGYGTDTQYF. In DNA, the CDR3 is TGTGCCAGCAGCAAAGATGACACAGGGGGCTACGGGACAGATACGCAGTATTTT.

The rearrangement joins TRBV6-5 to TRBJ2-7, with 9 bases lining up with TRBD2. The trim removed 6 bases at V and 5 bases at J, leaving 5 bases unmatched. The CDR3 extends over 13 amino acids. The V gene's germline CDR1 is MNHEY and CDR2 SVGAGI. CDR3 amino acids: CASRGTSQDEQYF. The DNA of the CDR3 is TGTGCCAGCAGGGGGACTAGCCAGGACGAGCAGTACTTC.

The chain recombines TRBV28 with TRBJ1-6, with D possibly matching TRBD1 (5 bases). Trimming took 7 bases from V and 13 from J, leaving 20 bases between them. The germline gives CDR1 MDHEN, CDR2 SYDVKM. The CDR3 length is 14 residues. CDR3 nucleotides: TGTGCCAGCACTCCGGGGGGGATCAAGGGGCCCCTCCACTTT. This codes for CASTPGGIKGPLHF.

The chain uses TRBV6-6 and TRBJ1-5; D uncertain. Germline V gene lookup returns CDR1 MNHNY and CDR2 SVGAGI (reference sequence). The CDR3 sequence is 13 residues long. The ends were cut back, 7 bases at V and 6 bases at J, with 13 bases in the middle. CDR3 protein: CASKREAGQPQHF. The CDR3 DNA reads as TGTGCCAGCAAGAGGGAGGCTGGTCAGCCCCAGCATTTT.

The chain combines TRBV5-4 with TRBJ2-1; D is perhaps TRBD1 (6 bases). Trimming left V 0 bases short and J 9 bases short, with 13 bases between. This CDR3 spans 14 amino acids. The germline gives CDR1 SGHNT, CDR2 YYREEE (reference sequence). The chain's CDR3 is CASSLEVRGIEQFF. The CDR3 region has the DNA TGTGCCAGCAGCTTGGAAGTCAGGGGTATTGAGCAGTTCTTC.

This clone was seen more than once but under ten times. This chain joins TRBV10-3 and TRBJ2-1, with 8 bases aligning to TRBD2. Unmatched junction bases numbered 9, after V lost 0 bases and J lost 8 bases. Germline V gene sequence: CDR1 ENHRY, CDR2 SYGVKD. The CDR3 extends over 16 amino acids. CDR3 sequence reads: CAISESTGGQIHEQFF. The DNA for the CDR3 is TGTGCCATCAGTGAGTCAACGGGGGGGCAGATCCATGAGCAGTTCTTC.

The rearrangement joins TRBV19 to TRBJ1-5; 12 nucleotides agree with TRBD1. Germline trimming cut 4 bases from V and 0 bases from J; bases unmatched to any gene: 19. The CDR3 runs 22 residues. Germline loops: CDR1 LNHDA, CDR2 SQIVND (reference sequence). In DNA, the CDR3 is TGTGCCAGTAGTAGGGGGACAGGGGGCTTCCAGGGCGGCCTCTATAGCAATCAGCCCCAGCATTTT. Protein sequence: CASSRGTGGFQGGLYSNQPQHF.

V usage is TRBV5-4 and J usage is TRBJ1-2; perhaps TRBD1 as D (5 bases). CDR3 length: 16 amino acids. V was clipped by 0 bases and J by 4 bases, with 16 bases between them. Germline values: CDR1 SGHNT, CDR2 YYREEE (reference sequence). The CDR3 sequence: CASSLDPGMGLYGYTF. In nucleotides, the CDR3 is TGTGCCAGCAGCTTGGACCCAGGGATGGGCCTCTATGGCTACACCTTC.

The V and J genes are TRBV9 and TRBJ2-7; no definite D call. The V and J ends lost 6 bases and 2 bases respectively, with 6 bases between them. The CDR3 covers 11 residues. The germline CDR1 and CDR2 sequences are SGDLS and YYNGEE. The CDR3 protein is CASTIPYEQYF. CDR3 sequence (DNA): TGTGCCAGCACCATTCCCTACGAGCAGTACTTC. The full variable domain, with the rest looked up from reference TRBV9 and TRBJ2-7, is DSGVTQTPKHLITATGQRVTLRCSPRSGDLSVYWYQQSLDQGLQFLIQYYNGEERAKGNILERFSAQQFPDLHSELNLSSLELGDSALYFCASTIPYEQYFGPGTRLTVT.

The gene calls are TRBV5-1 and TRBJ2-1; TRBD1 matches 7 bases. The ends lost 4 bases at V and 4 bases at J; junction bases unmatched: 11. CDR1 is SGHRS, CDR2 YFSETQ, per germline. The CDR3 is 16 residues long. CDR3 coding DNA: TGCGCCAGCAGCGGAGAGACAGGGTTCCGATACAATGAGCAGTTCTTC. It translates to CASSGETGFRYNEQFF. The complete variable domain, with remaining parts taken from reference TRBV5-1 and TRBJ2-1, reads KAGVTQTPRYLIKTRGQQVTLSCSPISGHRSVSWYQQTPGQGLQFLFEYFSETQRNKGNFPGRFSGRQFSNSRSEMNVSTLELGDSALYLCASSGETGFRYNEQFFGPGTRLTVL.

This chain joins TRBV15 and TRBJ2-2; D unclear. The V and J ends lost 8 bases and 2 bases respectively, with 15 bases between them. The CDR3 contains 15 residues. CDR1 is LNHNV and CDR2 is YYDKDF in the germline V gene (reference sequence). The chain's CDR3 is CATESPLQNTGELFF. In nucleotides, the CDR3 is TGTGCCACCGAAAGCCCCCTGCAAAACACCGGGGAGCTGTTTTTT. Drawing the rest from reference TRBV15 and TRBJ2-2, the complete variable domain is DAMVIQNPRYQVTQFGKPVTLSCSQTLNHNVMYWYQQKSSQAPKLLFHYYDKDFNNEADTPDNFQSRRPNTSFCFLDIRSPGLGDTAMYLCATESPLQNTGELFFGEGSRLTVL.

The rearrangement uses TRBV7-2 and TRBJ1-2; 7 nucleotides match TRBD1. Germline V CDR1 and CDR2: SGHTA, FQGNSA. This CDR3 is built from 14 residues. V lost 5 bases, J lost 2 bases, and 5 bases stayed unmatched. CDR3 region: CASSPMDRNYGYTF. In nucleotides, the CDR3 is TGTGCCAGCAGCCCCATGGACAGGAACTATGGCTACACCTTC.

The chain employs TRBV7-3 and TRBJ2-5, with 9 bases lining up with TRBD2. Germline CDR1 and CDR2: SGHTA and FQGTGA. Trimming removed 2 bases from V and 4 bases from J; junction bases left unmatched: 5. The CDR3 runs 15 residues. The CDR3 region is CASSLGGGERETQYF. The DNA of the CDR3 is TGTGCCAGCAGCTTAGGCGGGGGGGAAAGAGAGACCCAGTACTTC.